This entry lists 28 T cell receptor beta chains sequenced from one sample in a study of identical twins. TCRdb re-called the 5' RACE reads with MiXCR, one entry per CDR3 protein. The repertoire holds some 440,000 distinct CDR3 sequences, with approximately 25% as singletons. These data are also associated with another study on T cells expressing NK-cell markers.

Sequenced material: CD4+ T cells sorted from blood. Source of these receptors: a woman under 30 in good health.

V gene TRBV18 combines with J gene TRBJ1-1; the match to TRBD1 covers 7 bases. Germline CDR1 is KGHSH and CDR2 is LQKENI. V shed 5 bases and J 4 bases; nucleotides not matched to a gene: 7. This CDR3 contains 14 residues. The CDR3 nucleotides are TGTGCCAGCTCATCTGACAGGGCGAGCACTGAAGCTTTCTTT. This translates into CASSSDRASTEAFF.

This clonotype was recorded a few times. The J gene is TRBJ2-5, the V gene TRBV7-3; 10 nucleotides agree with TRBD2. This CDR3 comprises 16 residues. Per germline, CDR1 SGHTA and CDR2 FQGTGA. V was clipped by 0 bases and J by 4 bases; unmatched bases: 5. CDR3 nucleotides: TGTGCCAGCAGCTTAACGGCTAGCGGGGGTTTAGAGACCCAGTACTTC. It is translated as CASSLTASGGLETQYF.

The chain couples TRBV6-5 to TRBJ2-6; the D is unclear. The ends were cut back, 2 bases at V and 4 bases at J, with 15 bases in the middle. This CDR3 has 17 residues. Germline values: CDR1 MNHEY, CDR2 SVGAGI. The CDR3 region is CASSYPAGRPGANVLTF. The CDR3 DNA reads TGTGCCAGCAGTTACCCTGCAGGACGTCCCGGGGCCAACGTCCTGACTTTC.

This chain joins TRBV20-1 and TRBJ1-1, with unresolved D. The CDR3 sequence is 14 residues long. The V gene's germline CDR1 is DFQATT and CDR2 SNEGSKA (reference sequence). V lost 0 bases to trimming and J lost 1 base, with 9 bases between them. CDR3 nucleotide sequence: TGCAGTGCTAGAGATCATGGAACGAACACTGAAGCTTTCTTT. Translation: CSARDHGTNTEAFF.

This chain connects TRBV20-1 to TRBJ2-7; 7 positions match TRBD2. The V gene's germline CDR1 is DFQATT and CDR2 SNEGSKA (reference sequence). The CDR3 is 17 amino acids. The trim removed 3 bases at V and 6 bases at J, leaving 20 bases unmatched. CDR3 sequence (DNA): TGCAGTGCTAGCCTTTTAAAAATGGGGGGAGGGCCGAGCGAGCAGTACTTC. Translated, it gives CSASLLKMGGGPSEQYF.

V usage is TRBV9 and J usage is TRBJ2-1, with D unclear. The CDR3 is 12 amino acids. Germline loops: CDR1 SGDLS, CDR2 YYNGEE. Trimming shortened V by 5 bases and J by 6 bases, and 9 bases separated the two germline ends. CDR3 sequence (DNA): TGTGCCAGCAGTGGGAATTCCAATGAGCAGTTCTTC. Amino acid sequence: CASSGNSNEQFF.

A remark on this clonotype: A read error may account for a junction end that differs from germline. V usage is TRBV20-1 and J usage is TRBJ2-7; TRBD1 or TRBD2 may be the D gene (6 bases each). Looked up from germline, CDR1 is DFQATT and CDR2 is SNEGSKA (reference sequence). The CDR3 contains 12 residues. The CDR3 coding sequence is TGCAGTGCTGGACCCCCCGGGGGCAGCGTGAACTTC. This gives the protein CSAGPPGGSVNF.

A few counts support this clonotype. The chain recombines TRBV3-1 with TRBJ2-2; a possible D gene is TRBD2 (5 bases). The CDR3 runs to 21 residues. Trimming shortened V by 3 bases and J by 6 bases, and 32 bases separated the two germline ends. Germline V gene lookup returns CDR1 LGHDT and CDR2 YNNKEL (reference sequence). CDR3 amino acids: CASSHFSDWVGNMDRAGELFF. The CDR3 nucleotides are TGTGCCAGCAGCCACTTTAGCGATTGGGTCGGTAATATGGATCGGGCCGGGGAGCTGTTTTTT. The full variable domain, completed using reference TRBV3-1 and TRBJ2-2, is DTAVSQTPKYLVTQMGNDKSIKCEQNLGHDTMYWYKQDSKKFLKIMFSYNNKELIINETVPNRFSPKSPDKAHLNLHINSLELGDSAVYFCASSHFSDWVGNMDRAGELFFGEGSRLTVL.

This clonotype came up a few times. The genes are TRBV5-1 and TRBJ2-7, with D maybe TRBD2 (6 bases). The ends were cut back, 4 bases at V and 5 bases at J, with 19 bases in the middle. The CDR3 has 15 residues. CDR1 and CDR2 (germline): SGHRS, YFSETQ. The DNA for the CDR3 is TGCGCCAGCAGCCCCGTGGCTCCAGCGGGTCACGAGCAGTACTTC. Translating gives CASSPVAPAGHEQYF.

In its sample, this clonotype was seen a few times. The rearrangement links TRBV10-3 to TRBJ2-7, with D tentatively TRBD2 (7 bases). The CDR3 sequence is 14 residues long. The germline CDR1 and CDR2 sequences are ENHRY and SYGVKD. Trimming pared 5 bases from V and 3 bases from J, leaving 14 bases between. The CDR3 protein is CAISPGGGRYEQYF. DNA for the CDR3: TGTGCCATCAGTCCGGGCGGGGGCCGCTACGAGCAGTACTTC.

The table lists this clonotype with a few counts. J is TRBJ2-5 and V is TRBV6-2 or TRBV6-3, with TRBD2 as a possible D gene (5 bases). The CDR3 runs 14 residues. V dropped 7 bases and J dropped 7 bases, with 19 bases sitting between them. Germline V CDR1 and CDR2: MNHEY, SVGEGT. CDR3 amino acids: CASIGSLQSSTQYF. The CDR3 DNA is TGTGCCAGCATTGGGAGCCTTCAGTCTTCGACCCAGTACTTC.

The chain couples TRBV4-3 to TRBJ2-2; either TRBD1 or TRBD2 may fit D (6 bases each). Trimming removed 0 bases from V and 4 bases from J, with 21 bases in between. In germline, CDR1 is LGHNA, CDR2 YSLEER. The CDR3 spans 19 residues. The CDR3 DNA reads as TGCGCCAGCAGCCAAGAACCAGTGGGGGGCGGGTACGGCACCGGGGAGCTGTTTTTT. Translating it yields CASSQEPVGGGYGTGELFF.

The chain is built from TRBV12-3 or TRBV12-4 and TRBJ1-3, with D maybe TRBD1 (6 bases). The CDR3 length is 14 residues. Trimming removed 2 bases at V and 2 bases at J, with 7 bases between. CDR3 sequence (DNA): TGTGCCAGCAGTTTAAGGGGGACTGGAAACACCATATATTTT. Its protein product is CASSLRGTGNTIYF.

V gene TRBV7-3 combines with J gene TRBJ2-1; D is possibly TRBD2 (5 bases). Trimming removed 4 bases at V and 4 bases at J, with 14 bases between. The CDR3 consists of 15 residues. CDR1 SGHTA and CDR2 FQGTGA come from the germline V gene. The CDR3 DNA reads as TGTGCCAGCAGCTCTACTAGTAAGCCTTACAATGAGCAGTTCTTC. Its protein product is CASSSTSKPYNEQFF. The complete variable domain, with remaining parts taken from reference TRBV7-3 and TRBJ2-1, reads GAGVSQTPSNKVTEKGKYVELRCDPISGHTALYWYRQSLGQGPEFLIYFQGTGAADDSGLPNDRFFAVRPEGSVSTLKIQRTERGDSAVYLCASSSTSKPYNEQFFGPGTRLTVL.

In its sample, this clonotype was seen a few times. V usage is TRBV20-1 and J usage is TRBJ1-1; 7 positions agree with TRBD1. CDR1 and CDR2 from the germline V gene are DFQATT and SNEGSKA (reference sequence). The CDR3 is made up of 14 amino acids. The V gene end was trimmed by 3 bases and the J gene end by 1 base; junction bases not matched to a gene: 5. The CDR3 nucleotides read TGCAGTGCTAGTAGGGAGGGGGCGAACACTGAAGCTTTCTTT. It codes for CSASREGANTEAFF.

This clonotype was detected only a few times. This chain links TRBV11-2 with TRBJ2-3, with 7 bases aligning to TRBD2. The CDR3 length is 15 residues. The V and J ends lost 0 bases and 6 bases, in that order; junction bases with no gene match: 6. Germline CDR1 reads SGHAT; CDR2 reads FQNNGV. The DNA of the CDR3 is TGTGCCAGCAGCTTAGAGGGGACTAAGGGGGATACGCAGTATTTT. Residues: CASSLEGTKGDTQYF. Full variable domain (outside the CDR3, taken from reference TRBV11-2 and TRBJ2-3): EAGVAQSPRYKIIEKRQSVAFWCNPISGHATLYWYQQILGQGPKLLIQFQNNGVVDDSQLPKDRFSAERLKGVDSTLKIQPAKLEDSAVYLCASSLEGTKGDTQYFGPGTRLTVL.

In this sample, this clonotype turned up a few times. V is TRBV4-3 and J is TRBJ2-1; D unresolved. Looked up from germline, CDR1 is LGHNA and CDR2 is YSLEER. The V gene lost 0 bases and the J gene lost 6 bases, with 15 bases spanning the gap. This CDR3 spans 16 amino acids. CDR3 DNA sequence: TGCGCCAGCAGCCAAGACTGGTTAACTCCGGGCAATGAGCAGTTCTTC. Translated: CASSQDWLTPGNEQFF.

The chain links TRBV15 to TRBJ2-7, with 9 bases aligning to TRBD1. The trim removed 2 bases at V and 3 bases at J, leaving 5 bases unmatched. Germline V gene data show CDR1 as LNHNV and CDR2 as YYDKDF (reference sequence). The CDR3 sequence is 15 residues long. The CDR3 region is CATSRTGQGLYEQYF. Here the CDR3 DNA reads TGTGCCACCAGCAGAACGGGACAGGGACTCTACGAGCAGTACTTC.

This clonotype was picked up many times. The J gene is TRBJ2-7, the V gene TRBV5-1; D may be TRBD1 (6 bases). This CDR3 has 14 residues. Per the germline V gene, CDR1 is SGHRS and CDR2 is YFSETQ. V was cut by 4 bases and J by 1 base, with 12 bases left in between. The CDR3 bases are TGCGCCAGCAGCCGGGACACTAGGTCCTACGAGCAGTACTTC. This gives the protein CASSRDTRSYEQYF.

This clonotype was seen at least ten times. This rearrangement joins TRBV5-6 to TRBJ2-1; D could derive from TRBD1 or TRBD2 (5 bases each). CDR1 is SGHDT, CDR2 YYEEEE, per germline. Deletions cut 1 base from V and 12 bases from J, with 11 bases between. The CDR3 covers 12 residues. The CDR3: CASSLYGTGQFF. Written as DNA, the CDR3 is TGTGCCAGCAGCTTGTACGGGACGGGGCAGTTCTTC.

The rearrangement links TRBV11-2 to TRBJ2-3, with 8 bases matching TRBD2. This CDR3 region has 16 residues. The germline V gene has CDR1 SGHAT and CDR2 FQNNGV. With V trimmed by 1 base and J by 4 bases, 7 bases remained unmatched. The chain's CDR3 is CASSLVGGGVPDTQYF. The CDR3 bases are TGTGCCAGCAGCTTAGTCGGGGGGGGAGTCCCAGATACGCAGTATTTT.

The sample holds many counts of this clonotype. V and J are TRBV20-1 and TRBJ2-3; no firm D call. Trimming left V 0 bases short and J 3 bases short, with 7 bases between. The CDR3 length is 13 residues. The germline V gene has CDR1 DFQATT and CDR2 SNEGSKA (reference sequence). The CDR3 DNA reads TGCAGTGCTAGAGATCCACTTACAGATACGCAGTATTTT. Translating gives CSARDPLTDTQYF.

V and J are TRBV20-1 and TRBJ2-5, with no clear D. This CDR3 has 14 amino acids. Germline assignment: CDR1 DFQATT and CDR2 SNEGSKA (reference sequence). Trimming removed 6 bases at V and 5 bases at J, with 19 bases between. The CDR3, as DNA: TGCAGTGCAGAAAACGCCGAGACGGCGGAGACCCAGTACTTC. Translated, it gives CSAENAETAETQYF.

The chain links TRBV20-1 to TRBJ2-1; D not certain. Deletions cut 2 bases from V and 12 bases from J, with 11 bases between. The CDR3 runs to 11 residues. Germline V gene lookup returns CDR1 DFQATT and CDR2 SNEGSKA (reference sequence). The CDR3 reads CSARHVARQFF. The CDR3, as DNA: TGCAGTGCTAGACATGTCGCGCGGCAGTTCTTC.

This chain joins TRBV6-1 and TRBJ2-3; the D gene is possibly TRBD2 (5 bases). The CDR3 is made up of 16 amino acids. Trimming shortened V by 9 bases and J by 2 bases, and 21 bases separated the two germline ends. The germline V gene encodes CDR1 MNHNS and CDR2 SASEGT. DNA of the CDR3: TGTGCCAGACCTATCGGGCTAGCCCCGCACACAGATACGCAGTATTTT. It translates to CARPIGLAPHTDTQYF.

This clonotype was counted a few times. One junction end disagrees with the germline gene, perhaps due to a read error. The chain couples TRBV7-7 to TRBJ2-5; possible D gene TRBD2, 5 bases. The CDR3 consists of 14 residues. Germline-derived CDR1 and CDR2 are SSHAT and FNYEAQ (reference sequence). The CDR3 bases are TGTGCTAGCAGCTTAGGAGGCGCTAAAGAGACCCAGTACTTC. Protein sequence: CASSLGGAKETQYF.

J is TRBJ2-7 and V is TRBV12-3 or TRBV12-4, with D unresolved. The V gene lost 6 bases and the J gene lost 2 bases, with 17 bases spanning the gap. The CDR3 covers 15 residues. CDR3 DNA sequence: TGTGCCAGCAGCCCTCCGTTGGGCGTCACCTACGAGCAGTACTTC. It is translated as CASSPPLGVTYEQYF.

The V call is TRBV9, the J call TRBJ1-5; the D is unclear. Germline CDR1 is SGDLS and CDR2 is YYNGEE. The CDR3 sequence is 15 residues long. V lost 0 bases and J lost 3, with 10 bases in between. CDR3 DNA sequence: TGTGCCAGCAGCGTAGATCCGGGCACCAATCAGCCCCAGCATTTT. Amino acid sequence: CASSVDPGTNQPQHF. The whole variable domain, filled in from reference TRBV9 and TRBJ1-5, reads DSGVTQTPKHLITATGQRVTLRCSPRSGDLSVYWYQQSLDQGLQFLIQYYNGEERAKGNILERFSAQQFPDLHSELNLSSLELGDSALYFCASSVDPGTNQPQHFGDGTRLSIL.